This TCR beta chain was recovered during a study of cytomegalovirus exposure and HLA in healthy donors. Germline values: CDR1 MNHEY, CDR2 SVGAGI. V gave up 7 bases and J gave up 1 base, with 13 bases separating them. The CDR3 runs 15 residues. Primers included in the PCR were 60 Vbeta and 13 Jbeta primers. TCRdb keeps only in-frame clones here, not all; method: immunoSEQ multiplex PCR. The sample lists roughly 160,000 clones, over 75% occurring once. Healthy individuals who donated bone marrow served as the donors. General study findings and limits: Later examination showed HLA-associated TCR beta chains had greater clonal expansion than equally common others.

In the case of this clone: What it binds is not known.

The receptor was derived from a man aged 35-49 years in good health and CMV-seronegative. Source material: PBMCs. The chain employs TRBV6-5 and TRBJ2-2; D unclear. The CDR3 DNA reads TGTGCCAGCACCTCCCTCCAGGTGAACACCGGGGAGCTGTTTTTT. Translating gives CASTSLQVNTGELFF.